The present TCR beta chain was sequenced within a study of cytomegalovirus exposure and HLA in healthy donors. Notes on the study in general: Roughly uniform sequencing depth across donors was assumed, possibly incorrectly. There were several of the most significant clusters that appeared linked to common viral pathogens in a later analysis. Cytomegalovirus association was assigned to 170 or so TCR beta chains.

Deletions cut 0 bases from V and 5 bases from J, with 12 bases between. The CDR3 consists of 15 residues. Germline V gene sequence: CDR1 SGDLS, CDR2 YYNGEE. With regard to this clone: Its antigen is as yet unknown.

The PCR was carried out with 60 Vbeta primers and 13 Jbeta primers. Using immunoSEQ multiplex PCR, the repertoire was profiled, and TCRdb retains in-frame clones only, with some absent. The listing contains roughly 60,000 clones. This chain connects TRBV9 to TRBJ2-1; weak D call: TRBD2 (5 bases). This TCR was sampled from a male donor in good health and CMV-seronegative. The sample comprised PBMCs. The CDR3 region has the DNA TGTGCCAGCAGCGTAGAAGCGGCCGAAGACAATGAGCAGTTCTTC. Encoded protein: CASSVEAAEDNEQFF.